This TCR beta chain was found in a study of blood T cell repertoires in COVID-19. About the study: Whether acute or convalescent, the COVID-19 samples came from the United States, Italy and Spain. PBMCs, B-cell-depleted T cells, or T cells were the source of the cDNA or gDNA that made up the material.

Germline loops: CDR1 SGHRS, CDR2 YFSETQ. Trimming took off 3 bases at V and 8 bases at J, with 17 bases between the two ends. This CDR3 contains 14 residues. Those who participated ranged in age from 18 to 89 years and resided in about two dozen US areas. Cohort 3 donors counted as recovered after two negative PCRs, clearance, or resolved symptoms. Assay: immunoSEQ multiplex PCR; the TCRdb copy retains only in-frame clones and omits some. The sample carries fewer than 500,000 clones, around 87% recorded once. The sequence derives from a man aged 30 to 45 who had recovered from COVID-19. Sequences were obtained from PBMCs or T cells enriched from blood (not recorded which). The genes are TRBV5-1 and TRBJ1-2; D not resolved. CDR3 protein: CASSYTGSRWGYTF. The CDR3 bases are TGCGCCAGCAGCTACACGGGATCGAGGTGGGGCTACACCTTC.